The text below deals with one T cell receptor beta chain. Its antigen is as yet unknown. V was clipped by 0 bases and J by 7 bases, with 17 bases between them. The length of the CDR3 is 16 residues. The germline V gene has CDR1 MNHEY and CDR2 SVGAGI. This entry belongs to a study of CD8+ T cells in alopecia areata. Across the study: Twice daily, treated patients received 5 to 10 mg of oral tofacitinib. Tofacitinib was given for 6 to 18 months, then stopped for 6 months. Study outcomes and limitations: Lesional scalp exceeded normal scalp in clonality, especially in alopecia totalis/universalis.

The authors extracted RNA and reverse transcribed it into cDNA as the sequencing template. Repertoires were generated with immunoSEQ multiplex PCR, while TCRdb's copy carries only in-frame clones and drops some. The sample lists over 200,000 clones, around 62% seen once, with less than 0.6% in the top ten. Lesional scalp punch biopsies and peripheral blood were collected from alopecia areata patients. The chain couples TRBV6-5 to TRBJ2-3, with a possible D match to TRBD2 (5 bases). This receptor was taken from a human donor with alopecia areata. The material sequenced was CD4+ T cells sorted from blood, taken at week 0. For the CDR3, the DNA is TGTGCCAGCAGTTACTCGATGGCGGGTGGAATTAATACGCAGTATTTT. Protein: CASSYSMAGGINTQYF.